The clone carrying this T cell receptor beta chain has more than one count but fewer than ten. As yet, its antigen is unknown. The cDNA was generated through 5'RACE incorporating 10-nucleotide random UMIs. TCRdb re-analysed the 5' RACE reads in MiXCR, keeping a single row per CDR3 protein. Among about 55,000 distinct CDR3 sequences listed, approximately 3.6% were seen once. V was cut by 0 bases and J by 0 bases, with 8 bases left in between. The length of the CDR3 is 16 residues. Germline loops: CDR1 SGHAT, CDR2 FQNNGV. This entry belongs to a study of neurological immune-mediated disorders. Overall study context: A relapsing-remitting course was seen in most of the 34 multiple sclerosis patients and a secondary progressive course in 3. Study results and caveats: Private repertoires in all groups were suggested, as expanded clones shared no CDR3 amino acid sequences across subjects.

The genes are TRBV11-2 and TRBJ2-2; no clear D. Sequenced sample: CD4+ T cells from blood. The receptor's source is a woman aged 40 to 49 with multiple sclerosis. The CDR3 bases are TGTGCCAGCAGCTTAGATAGTGCTACGAACACCGGGGAGCTGTTTTTT. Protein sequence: CASSLDSATNTGELFF.